This passage covers 2 T cell receptor beta chains from one sample sequenced in a study of T cell repertoires in cytomegalovirus infection (dated by TCRdb to between 2018 and 2020). These reads were obtained on an Illumina HiSeq 1500. In TCRdb, the public reads were trimmed at Q25 with fastp and aligned with MiXCR, with productive beta chains retained. Each CDR3 protein appears once, grouped with its most common genes and DNA. The table for this sample lists around 360,000 distinct CDR3 sequences; about 35% of them were counted only once. Together, the top ten hold about 13% of the sample. The sample's treatment or condition label, decoded: in vitro stimulation with specific CMV peptide epitopes to enrich CMV-specific T cells. Antigens for these TCRs are unknown. Sample: cultured PBMCs, taken from culture after CMV antigen stimulation. The receptors shown here come from a human donor in good health (CMV status not recorded). Some clones in this sample may be carry-over from other donors' samples.

This clonotype was seen more than once but under ten times. V is TRBV7-9 and J is TRBJ2-5, with a tentative D call TRBD1 (6 bases). Trimming took 1 base from V and 4 from J, leaving 10 bases between them. This CDR3 is 14 amino acids long. The germline gives CDR1 SEHNR, CDR2 FQNEAQ (reference sequence). Here the CDR3 reads CASSLDQGLETQYF. CDR3 in DNA: TGTGCCAGCAGCTTAGATCAGGGGTTAGAGACCCAGTACTTC. The full variable domain, rest sourced from reference TRBV7-9 and TRBJ2-5, is DTGVSQNPRHKITKRGQNVTFRCDPISEHNRLYWYRQTLGQGPEFLTYFQNEAQLEKSRLLSDRFSAERPKGSFSTLEIQRTEQGDSAMYLCASSLDQGLETQYFGPGTRLLVL.

V usage is TRBV19 and J usage is TRBJ1-2; D call uncertain. V lost 3 bases and J 5 bases, leaving 7 bases between the germline ends. CDR1 and CDR2 (germline): LNHDA, SQIVND (reference sequence). The CDR3 loop spans 12 amino acids. The CDR3 protein is CASSIPPYGYTF. The CDR3 nucleotides are TGTGCCAGTAGTATCCCCCCATATGGCTACACCTTC.